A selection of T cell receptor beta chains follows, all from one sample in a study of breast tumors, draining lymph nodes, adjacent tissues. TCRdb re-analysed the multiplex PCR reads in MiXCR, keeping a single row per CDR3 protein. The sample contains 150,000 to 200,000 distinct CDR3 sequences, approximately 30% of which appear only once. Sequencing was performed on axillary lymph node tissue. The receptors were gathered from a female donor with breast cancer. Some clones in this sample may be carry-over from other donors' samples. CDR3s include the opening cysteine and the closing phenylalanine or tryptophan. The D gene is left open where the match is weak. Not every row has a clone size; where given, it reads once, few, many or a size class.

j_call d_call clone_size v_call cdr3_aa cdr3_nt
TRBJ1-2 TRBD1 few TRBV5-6 CASSSGQAYSGYTF TGTGCCAGCAGCTCCGGACAGGCGTATTCGGGCTACACCTTC
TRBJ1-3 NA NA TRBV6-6 CASSYSIQQTGPGNTIYF TGTGCCAGCAGTTACTCGATTCAGCAGACAGGACCTGGAAACACCATATATTTT
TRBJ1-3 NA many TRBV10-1 CASRLTAGQVSGNTIYF TGCGCCAGCAGACTTACCGCGGGACAAGTCTCTGGAAACACCATATATTTT
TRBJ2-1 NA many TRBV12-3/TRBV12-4 CASSLRSEQFF TGTGCCAGCAGTCTTCGCAGTGAGCAGTTCTTC
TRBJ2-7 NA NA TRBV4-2 CASSQSSGLSYERYF TGTGCCAGCAGCCAAAGTAGCGGCCTTTCCTACGAGCGGTACTTC
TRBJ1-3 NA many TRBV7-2 CASSPGPYGSTIYF TGTGCCAGCAGCCCGGGACCTTATGGGAGCACCATATATTTT
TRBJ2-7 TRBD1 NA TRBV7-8 CASSPRDRGRREQYF TGTGCCAGCAGTCCCCGGGACAGGGGGCGCCGCGAGCAGTACTTC
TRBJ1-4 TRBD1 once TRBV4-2 CASSLEGGSGKLFF TGTGCCAGCAGCCTAGAAGGGGGCTCTGGAAAACTGTTTTTT
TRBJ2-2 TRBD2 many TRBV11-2 CASSPRGSGVLGAGELFF TGTGCCAGCAGCCCCCGGGGTAGCGGGGTCCTTGGGGCCGGGGAGCTGTTTTTT
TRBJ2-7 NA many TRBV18 CASSPGGFGTALVEYF TGTGCCAGCTCACCAGGCGGTTTTGGGACTGCTCTGGTCGAGTACTTC
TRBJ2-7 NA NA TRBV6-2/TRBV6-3 CASSHSSGLGGEQYF TGTGCCAGCAGTCACTCCTCTGGACTCGGGGGCGAGCAGTACTTC
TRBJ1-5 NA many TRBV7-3 CASSLGINQPQHF TGTGCCAGCAGCTTAGGGATCAATCAGCCCCAGCATTTT
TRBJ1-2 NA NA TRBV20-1 CSASSQGRDVYGYTF TGCAGTGCCAGCTCACAAGGGAGGGACGTCTATGGCTACACCTTC
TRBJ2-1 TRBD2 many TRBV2 CASRGTSGTIYYNEQFF TGTGCCAGCAGAGGAACTAGCGGGACAATTTACTACAATGAGCAGTTCTTC
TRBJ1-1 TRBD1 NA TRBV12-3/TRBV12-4 CASSLARRGQSAFF TGTGCCAGCAGTTTAGCGAGGAGGGGGCAGAGTGCTTTCTTT
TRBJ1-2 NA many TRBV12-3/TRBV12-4 CASSFDDRLSYGYTF TGTGCCAGCAGTTTTGATGACCGACTAAGCTATGGCTACACCTTC
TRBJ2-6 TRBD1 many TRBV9 CASSPRTGKPSGANVLTF TGTGCCAGCAGCCCTCGGACAGGAAAACCCTCTGGGGCCAACGTCCTGACTTTC
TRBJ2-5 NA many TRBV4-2 CASSRGKVVGHQETQYF TGTGCCAGCAGCCGGGGGAAGGTGGTGGGGCACCAAGAGACCCAGTACTTC
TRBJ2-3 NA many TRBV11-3 CASSFRERDTQYF TGTGCCAGCAGCTTCCGGGAGAGAGATACGCAGTATTTT
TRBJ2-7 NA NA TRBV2 CASSETGDTTRGPSYEQYF TGTGCCAGCAGTGAGACGGGGGACACTACGCGGGGGCCTTCCTACGAGCAGTACTTC
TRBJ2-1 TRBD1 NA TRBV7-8 CASRSVPGQGSYNEQFF TGTGCCAGCAGATCAGTCCCGGGACAGGGCTCCTACAATGAGCAGTTCTTC
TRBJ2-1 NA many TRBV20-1 CSASGIAYNEQFF TGCAGTGCTAGCGGGATAGCCTACAATGAGCAGTTCTTC
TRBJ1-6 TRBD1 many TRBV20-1 CSARLPTGVSYNSPLHF TGCAGTGCTAGGTTGCCTACAGGGGTTTCCTATAATTCACCCCTCCACTTT
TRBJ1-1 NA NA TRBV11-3 CASSGLGTTETEAFF TGTGCCAGCAGCGGGCTTGGGACAACCGAAACTGAAGCTTTCTTT
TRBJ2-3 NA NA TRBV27 CASSLGVPPTDTQYF TGTGCCAGCAGTTTAGGGGTCCCTCCCACAGATACGCAGTATTTT
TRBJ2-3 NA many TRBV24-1 CATSDPQAAYRSDTQYF TGTGCCACCAGTGACCCCCAGGCGGCTTACCGCTCAGATACGCAGTATTTT
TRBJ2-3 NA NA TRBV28 CASIPGTSIDTQYF TGTGCCAGCATCCCGGGGACTTCCATAGATACGCAGTATTTT
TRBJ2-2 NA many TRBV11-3 CASSLVRSGVRTGELFF TGTGCCAGCAGCTTAGTAAGATCAGGGGTTCGCACCGGGGAGCTGTTTTTT
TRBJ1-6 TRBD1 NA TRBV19 CASEGAGEHSPLHF TGTGCCAGTGAGGGGGCAGGCGAGCATTCACCCCTCCACTTT
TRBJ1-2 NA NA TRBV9 CASSSEGTIRTNYGYTF TGTGCCAGCAGCTCAGAAGGGACAATACGCACCAACTATGGCTACACCTTC
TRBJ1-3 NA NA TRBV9 CASRDHGLAGGPSSGNTIYF TGTGCCAGCAGAGACCATGGACTAGCGGGGGGGCCAAGCTCTGGAAACACCATATATTTT
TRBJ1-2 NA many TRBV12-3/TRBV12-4 CASSLGNYGYTF TGTGCCAGCAGTCTAGGAAACTATGGCTACACCTTC
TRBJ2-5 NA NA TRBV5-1 CASSLDSNPKETQYF TGCGCCAGCAGCTTGGACAGCAATCCTAAAGAGACCCAGTACTTC